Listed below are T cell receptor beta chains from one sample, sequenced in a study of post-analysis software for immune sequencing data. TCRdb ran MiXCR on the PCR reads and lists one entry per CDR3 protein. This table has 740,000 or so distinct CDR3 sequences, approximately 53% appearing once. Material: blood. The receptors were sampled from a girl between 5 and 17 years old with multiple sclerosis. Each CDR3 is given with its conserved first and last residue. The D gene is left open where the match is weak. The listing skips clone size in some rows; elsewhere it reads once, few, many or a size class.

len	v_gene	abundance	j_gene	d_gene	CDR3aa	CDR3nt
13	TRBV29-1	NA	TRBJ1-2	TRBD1	CSSQGGQNYGYTF	TGCAGCTCCCAGGGGGGTCAGAACTATGGCTACACCTTC
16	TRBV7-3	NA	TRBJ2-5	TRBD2	CASSLGASGGTETQYF	TGTGCCAGCAGCTTAGGCGCTAGCGGGGGCACGGAGACCCAGTACTTC
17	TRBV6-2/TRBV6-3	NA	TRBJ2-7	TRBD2	CASSFLRSGGTNYEQYF	TGTGCCAGCAGTTTCCTCCGGAGCGGGGGTACAAACTACGAGCAGTACTTC
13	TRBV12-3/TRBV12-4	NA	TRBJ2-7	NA	CASSTTGNYEQYF	TGTGCCAGCAGTACCACAGGGAACTACGAGCAGTACTTC
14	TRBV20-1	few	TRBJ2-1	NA	CSATRGASYNEQFF	TGCAGTGCTACCCGGGGAGCATCCTACAATGAGCAGTTCTTC
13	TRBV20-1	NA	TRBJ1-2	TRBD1	CSAPPQGHYGYTF	TGCAGTGCTCCCCCACAGGGGCACTATGGCTACACCTTC
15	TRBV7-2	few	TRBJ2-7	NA	CASSLARLASYEQYF	TGTGCCAGCAGCTTAGCACGGCTAGCGTCCTACGAGCAGTACTTC
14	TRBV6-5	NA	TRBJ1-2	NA	CASSYSAVNYGYTF	TGTGCCAGCAGTTACTCGGCAGTTAACTATGGCTACACCTTC
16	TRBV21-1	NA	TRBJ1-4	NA	CASTRTDRLKNEKLFF	TGTGCCAGCACCCGGACGGACCGCTTGAAGAATGAAAAACTGTTTTTT
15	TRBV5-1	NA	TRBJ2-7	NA	CASSPGAGFSYEQYF	TGCGCCAGCAGCCCCGGAGCCGGGTTTTCCTACGAGCAGTACTTC
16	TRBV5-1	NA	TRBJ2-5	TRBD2	CASSLSLAEASVTQYF	TGCGCCAGCAGCTTGAGCCTAGCGGAAGCTAGCGTGACCCAGTACTTC
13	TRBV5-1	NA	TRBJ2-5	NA	CASSSVGVGPQYF	TGCGCCAGCAGCTCGGTTGGAGTTGGACCCCAGTACTTC
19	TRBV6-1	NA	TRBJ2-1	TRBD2	CASARVRLAGEGSYNEQFF	TGTGCCAGCGCCAGGGTGAGACTAGCGGGAGAGGGCTCCTACAATGAGCAGTTCTTC
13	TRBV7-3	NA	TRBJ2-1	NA	CASSLTGHNEQFF	TGTGCCAGCAGCTTAACGGGACACAATGAGCAGTTCTTC
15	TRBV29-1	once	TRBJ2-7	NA	CSVEGARVLSYEQYF	TGCAGCGTTGAGGGGGCCAGGGTACTGTCCTACGAGCAGTACTTC
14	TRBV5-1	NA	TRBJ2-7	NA	CASSLDTGPYEQYF	TGCGCCAGCAGCTTGGACACAGGTCCCTACGAGCAGTACTTC
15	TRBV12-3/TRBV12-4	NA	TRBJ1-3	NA	CASSLQGTAGNTIYF	TGTGCCAGCAGTTTACAGGGAACGGCCGGAAACACCATATATTTT
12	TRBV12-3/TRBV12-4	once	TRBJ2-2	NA	CASSRSPGELFF	TGTGCCAGCAGTCGTAGTCCCGGGGAGCTGTTTTTT
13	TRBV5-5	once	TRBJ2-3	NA	CASSSRTEDRQYF	TGCGCCAGCAGCTCCCGGACTGAAGATAGGCAGTATTTT
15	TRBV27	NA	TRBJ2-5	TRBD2	CASSPWEGNQETQYF	TGTGCCAGCAGCCCTTGGGAGGGGAACCAAGAGACCCAGTACTTC
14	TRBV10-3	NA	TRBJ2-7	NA	CAISDKKGSYEQYF	TGTGCCATCAGTGATAAAAAAGGTTCCTACGAGCAGTACTTC
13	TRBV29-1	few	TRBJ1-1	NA	CSVEDSVNTEAFF	TGCAGCGTTGAAGATAGCGTAAACACTGAAGCTTTCTTT
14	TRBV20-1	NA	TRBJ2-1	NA	CSARDPRDPNEQFF	TGCAGTGCTAGAGACCCCCGGGACCCAAATGAGCAGTTCTTC
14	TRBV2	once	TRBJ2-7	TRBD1	CASTTDRARYEQYF	TGTGCCAGCACGACCGACAGGGCAAGGTACGAGCAGTACTTC
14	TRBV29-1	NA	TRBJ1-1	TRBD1	CSVRPGGLNTEAFF	TGCAGCGTTCGACCAGGGGGCCTGAACACTGAAGCTTTCTTT
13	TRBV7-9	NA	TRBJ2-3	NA	CASSLNQGDTQYF	TGTGCCAGCAGCCTCAACCAGGGGGATACGCAGTATTTT
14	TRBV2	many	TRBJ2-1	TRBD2	CASAETSVYNEQFF	TGTGCCAGCGCCGAGACTAGCGTTTACAATGAGCAGTTCTTC
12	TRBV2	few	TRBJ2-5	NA	CASSTDYPWQYF	TGTGCCAGCAGCACGGACTACCCCTGGCAGTACTTC
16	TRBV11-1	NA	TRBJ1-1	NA	CASSLEEGGSGSEAFF	TGTGCCAGCAGCTTAGAGGAAGGAGGATCCGGATCTGAAGCTTTCTTT
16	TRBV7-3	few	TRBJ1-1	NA	CASSLAPRGLNTEAFF	TGTGCCAGCAGCTTGGCCCCCAGGGGATTGAACACTGAAGCTTTCTTT
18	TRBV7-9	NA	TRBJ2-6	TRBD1	CASSLALGQASGANVLTF	TGTGCCAGCAGCTTAGCGTTAGGACAGGCCTCTGGGGCCAACGTCCTGACTTTC